The entry below gives a single TCR beta chain sequence along with its context. Its antigen is unknown. The assay was immunoSEQ multiplex PCR, and TCRdb's table has in-frame clones only and misses some. The sample lists more than 2,000,000 clones, over 85% occurring once. The CDR3 covers 15 residues. The V and J ends lost 5 bases and 3 bases, in that order; junction bases with no gene match: 9. Germline-derived CDR1 and CDR2 are SGHVS and FQNEAQ. The data were obtained in a study of shared clonotypes between healthy human individuals. General study findings and limits: Non-shared clonotypes had lower generation probabilities than those shared by all four donors.

The clonotype originates from a man between 18 and 29 years old in good health. Some clones in this sample may be carry-over from other donors' samples. This chain uses TRBV7-8 with TRBJ1-1; 7 bases line up with TRBD1. Sequencing used naive CD4+ T cells from PBMCs. Subset denoted: CD45RA+ positively selected. This CDR3 is CASSPGDRRYTEAFF. CDR3 DNA: TGTGCCAGCAGCCCGGGGGACAGAAGATACACTGAAGCTTTCTTT.